Listed below are T cell receptor beta chains from one sample, sequenced in a study of T-cell reconstitution after alpha-beta-depleted transplantation in children. Each CDR3 protein is one row after TCRdb ran MiXCR on the PCR reads. Among approximately 400,000 distinct CDR3 sequences, about 11% were seen once, and the ten largest hold 4.5% to 7%. The material was PBMCs from the stem cell graft donor, obtained from the stem cell graft. The receptor set was obtained from a human donor who donated a stem cell graft to a child with acute myeloid leukemia. Each CDR3 is given with its conserved first and last residue. Fields, in order: D gene, V gene, J gene, CDR3 length, clone size, CDR3 DNA, CDR3 protein. D genes are given only for firm matches. Size is stated for part of the rows, as once, few or many counts, or as a class when the clone is expanded.

NA	TRBV4-1	TRBJ1-6	14	many	TGCGCCAGCAGCGTCCGAGAGGGGAATTCACCCCTCCACTTT	CASSVREGNSPLHF
TRBD2	TRBV7-9	TRBJ2-3	17	many	TGTGCCAGCAGCTGGCCCGAGCGGGATAGCTATAGAGATACGCAGTATTTT	CASSWPERDSYRDTQYF
TRBD2	TRBV6-2/TRBV6-3	TRBJ2-1	16	NA	TGTGCCAGCAGTACCGGACTAGCGGAAGCCTACAATGAGCAGTTCTTC	CASSTGLAEAYNEQFF
TRBD1	TRBV12-3/TRBV12-4	TRBJ1-2	15	few	TGTGCCAGCAGTCAAATGACAGGGGTCGTTCATGGCTACACCTTC	CASSQMTGVVHGYTF
TRBD2	TRBV2	TRBJ2-3	15	few	TGTGCCAGCATGGGACTAGGCTCTAGCACAGATACGCAGTATTTT	CASMGLGSSTDTQYF
TRBD2	TRBV5-1	TRBJ2-1	17	few	TGCGCCAGCAGCTTGGGTTCTAGCGGGGGGCAGGACAATGAGCAGTTCTTC	CASSLGSSGGQDNEQFF
NA	TRBV10-3	TRBJ1-5	17	NA	TGTGCCATCAGTGACCAAACCGGGGCCCTCGGTCGACAGCCCCAGCATTTT	CAISDQTGALGRQPQHF
NA	TRBV9	TRBJ2-3	15	many	TGTGCCAGCAGCGTAGCCCTCCCGAGCACAGATACGCAGTATTTT	CASSVALPSTDTQYF
NA	TRBV6-1	TRBJ1-5	14	few	TGTGCCAGCAGTACAGGGTCTAGCAATCAGCCCCAGCATTTT	CASSTGSSNQPQHF
TRBD2	TRBV4-1	TRBJ2-1	15	NA	TGCGCCAGCAGTTCCGGGACTAGCGGGGGAGATGAGCAGTTCTTC	CASSSGTSGGDEQFF
NA	TRBV25-1	TRBJ2-5	13	many	TGTGCCAGCAGTGAGAAGGTGGTGGAGACCCAGTACTTC	CASSEKVVETQYF
NA	TRBV12-3/TRBV12-4	TRBJ2-1	13	NA	TGTGCCACCGGCTTTATGGGCAACAATGAGCAGTTCTTC	CATGFMGNNEQFF
NA	TRBV7-2	TRBJ1-2	10	few	TGTGCGGTGGGGGTCTATGGCTACACCTTC	CAVGVYGYTF
NA	TRBV7-8	TRBJ2-2	15	few	TGTGCCAGCAGCTTAGCCGGGAGTAAGGTCGGGGAGCTGTTTTTT	CASSLAGSKVGELFF
TRBD1	TRBV29-1	TRBJ2-7	14	many	TGCAGCGCGGCCGGGACAGGGAGCTCCTACGAGCAGTACTTC	CSAAGTGSSYEQYF
NA	TRBV5-1	TRBJ2-3	16	NA	TGCGCCAGCAGCTCAGGGACTCTTGGACGGTCAGATACGCAGTATTTT	CASSSGTLGRSDTQYF
TRBD1	TRBV7-8	TRBJ1-1	16	NA	TGTGCCAGCAGCCCCGGGACAGGGCTCCCGAACACTGAAGCTTTCTTT	CASSPGTGLPNTEAFF
NA	TRBV5-1	TRBJ2-5	13	many	TGCGCCAGCAGCTTGGGGTATCAAGAGACCCAGTACTTC	CASSLGYQETQYF
TRBD1	TRBV7-2	TRBJ1-2	16	NA	TGTGCCAGCAGCTTTAACCGGGACAGGGGGGACTATGGCTACACCTTC	CASSFNRDRGDYGYTF
TRBD1	TRBV4-3	TRBJ1-3	18	few	TGCGCCAGCAGCCAAGATCTTCTGGGACAGTTGGCTGGAAACACCATATATTTT	CASSQDLLGQLAGNTIYF
NA	TRBV25-1	TRBJ2-3	15	NA	TGTGCCAGCAGTACAGGGAGGATTAGCACAGATACGCAGTATTTT	CASSTGRISTDTQYF
TRBD1	TRBV29-1	TRBJ1-2	15	NA	TGCAGCGTGACCCTCCCGACAGGGGGCTCGATAGGCTACACCTTC	CSVTLPTGGSIGYTF
NA	TRBV4-2	TRBJ2-1	16	few	TGTGCCAGCAGCCAAGACACTGAGGGGTCCCCGGGGGAGCAGTTCTTC	CASSQDTEGSPGEQFF
NA	TRBV7-2	TRBJ2-5	14	NA	TGTGCCAGCAGCAAGACGTCCCCGGAAGAGACCCAGTACTTC	CASSKTSPEETQYF
TRBD2	TRBV20-1	TRBJ2-5	15	few	TGCAGTGCTAGAGGATTCGGGAGGAATCAAGAGACCCAGTACTTC	CSARGFGRNQETQYF
NA	TRBV9	TRBJ2-3	14	NA	TGTGCCAGCAGCCCGGGACTTTTCACAGATACGCAGTATTTT	CASSPGLFTDTQYF
TRBD2	TRBV20-1	TRBJ2-1	16	few	TGCAGTGCTACCTCTACTAGCGGGAGATCCTACAATGAGCAGTTCTTC	CSATSTSGRSYNEQFF
NA	TRBV20-1	TRBJ2-7	15	few	TGCAGTGCTCAGAGCCGGGTCGAGAGCTCCTACGAGCAGTACTTC	CSAQSRVESSYEQYF
NA	TRBV3-1	TRBJ2-5	16	few	TGTGCCAGCAGCCAAGCTCAGGGTTCTGGAAGAGAGACCCAGTACTTC	CASSQAQGSGRETQYF
NA	TRBV20-1	TRBJ2-1	11	NA	TGCAGTGCTAGATACGGGAATGAGCAGTTCTTC	CSARYGNEQFF
NA	TRBV20-1	TRBJ2-2	14	many	TGCAGTGCCCCGGGAGTTTCGAACACCGGGGAGCTGTTTTTT	CSAPGVSNTGELFF
TRBD1	TRBV18	TRBJ1-5	15	NA	TGTGCCAGCTCCCCCGGACAGGCTATGGATCAGCCCCAGCATTTT	CASSPGQAMDQPQHF
TRBD2	TRBV12-3/TRBV12-4	TRBJ2-3	13	NA	TGTGCCAGCAGTACCACCGGACTAGCAACGCAGTATTTT	CASSTTGLATQYF
NA	TRBV5-4	TRBJ1-1	15	NA	TGTGCCAGCAGCGGGGCGCGGGGATTTAACACTGAAGCTTTCTTT	CASSGARGFNTEAFF
TRBD2	TRBV10-2	TRBJ2-3	16	NA	TGCGCCAGCAGTTTTGCGGGGGGGACGAGCACAGATACGCAGTATTTT	CASSFAGGTSTDTQYF
NA	TRBV12-3/TRBV12-4	TRBJ2-1	18	NA	TGTACCAGCAGTTTAGCCGTATCATTTGTCGGGTCCTACAATGAGCAGTTCTTC	CTSSLAVSFVGSYNEQFF
TRBD2	TRBV7-8	TRBJ2-7	16	NA	TGTGCCAGCAGCACATGGACTAGCGGGAGCTCCTACGAGCAGTACTTC	CASSTWTSGSSYEQYF
NA	TRBV18	TRBJ2-1	16	few	TGTGCCAGCTCACCCAATCACCTTGGGCCTACGGATGAGCAGTTCTTC	CASSPNHLGPTDEQFF
TRBD1	TRBV9	TRBJ1-3	18	NA	TGTGCCAGCAGCGTAGCCAACCCCGGGACAGGGGACGGAAACACCATATATTTT	CASSVANPGTGDGNTIYF
NA	TRBV6-2/TRBV6-3	TRBJ2-1	13	many	TGTGCCAGCAACCCAGGGGGGGCCGGAGAGCAGTTCTTC	CASNPGGAGEQFF
NA	TRBV11-2	TRBJ2-1	13	few	TGTGCCAGCAGCTTCGGGATTACTTATGAGCAGTTCTTC	CASSFGITYEQFF
TRBD2	TRBV7-3	TRBJ2-3	16	NA	TGTGCCAGCAGCTCAGGGACTAGCGGGGGAGGAGATACGCAGTATTTT	CASSSGTSGGGDTQYF
NA	TRBV6-5	TRBJ1-6	16	NA	TGTGCCAGCAGTTACCCAACACTGGGGTATAATTCACCCCTCCACTTT	CASSYPTLGYNSPLHF
NA	TRBV4-3	TRBJ2-6	16	NA	TGCGCCAGCAGCCAAGAGATTGGTTCTGGGGCCAACGTCCTGACTTTC	CASSQEIGSGANVLTF
NA	TRBV11-2	TRBJ2-2	15	few	TGTGCCAGCAGCTTAGGCGAGGGATGGACCGGGGAGCTGTTTTTT	CASSLGEGWTGELFF
NA	TRBV21-1	TRBJ1-1	12	many	TGTGCCAGGACCGGACAGGGAGGTGAAGCTTTCTTT	CARTGQGGEAFF
TRBD1	TRBV18	TRBJ1-5	14	many	TGTGCCAGCTCACCACAGGACAGGGAGCAGCCCCAGCATTTT	CASSPQDREQPQHF
NA	TRBV25-1	TRBJ1-4	17	many	TGTGCCAGCAGTGGGGCTGGACTGGACACACCATATGAAAAACTGTTTTTT	CASSGAGLDTPYEKLFF
NA	TRBV24-1	TRBJ2-2	14	NA	TGTGCCACCAGTCACCCCAGCCGCACCGGGGAGCTGTTTTTT	CATSHPSRTGELFF
TRBD2	TRBV20-1	TRBJ2-3	15	many	TGCAGTGCTAGAGATCCCCAGCGGGGGATGGATACGCAGTATTTT	CSARDPQRGMDTQYF
TRBD2	TRBV27	TRBJ2-5	14	few	TGTGCCAGCAGTTTGGGGGGGTACCAAGAGACCCAGTACTTC	CASSLGGYQETQYF
TRBD1	TRBV5-5	TRBJ2-7	16	many	TGTGCCAGCAGCTCCTTCAGGGGGTTAGCCTCCTACGAGCAGTACTTC	CASSSFRGLASYEQYF
NA	TRBV25-1	TRBJ1-1	15	NA	TGTGCCAGCAGTGAAACAGTCGGGGCGAACACTGAAGCTTTCTTT	CASSETVGANTEAFF
NA	TRBV7-6	TRBJ1-1	14	many	TGTGCCAGCAGCGCGTTAGGTCTAAACACTGAAGCTTTCTTT	CASSALGLNTEAFF
NA	TRBV18	TRBJ2-3	13	many	TGTGCCAGCTCACCATATAGCACAGATACGCAGTATTTT	CASSPYSTDTQYF
NA	TRBV5-1	TRBJ2-1	15	few	TGCGCCAGCAGCTTGGTAGCCCCCAGCCTCAATGAGCAGTTCTTC	CASSLVAPSLNEQFF
NA	TRBV12-3/TRBV12-4	TRBJ1-6	15	few	TGTGCCAGCAGCCGATTCGCCAGGGGAGAGTCACCCCTCCACTTT	CASSRFARGESPLHF
NA	TRBV7-9	TRBJ2-7	13	few	TGTGCCAGCAGCTTTACTAATTCCTACGAGCAGTACTTC	CASSFTNSYEQYF
TRBD2	TRBV10-2	TRBJ2-3	14	NA	TGCGCCAGCAGTTGGCGGGGGGGCAGAGATACGCAGTATTTT	CASSWRGGRDTQYF